The 5 T cell receptor beta chains given below trace back to one sample, sequenced in a study of shared clonotypes between healthy human individuals. The data were produced by immunoSEQ multiplex PCR, yet TCRdb's version contains in-frame clones alone and is incomplete. This table has roughly 1,500,000 clones, 95% to 99% appearing once. The sequenced sample was naive CD4+ T cells sorted from blood. Indicated subset: CD45RA+ positively selected. The receptors were gathered from a man between 25 and 39 years old in good health.

This sequence joins TRBV27 and TRBJ2-2, with D perhaps matching TRBD1 or TRBD2 (6 bases each). This CDR3 comprises 15 residues. Trimming stripped 3 bases from V and 2 bases from J, with 10 bases between. The germline V gene has CDR1 MNHEY and CDR2 SMNVEV (reference sequence). This CDR3 is CASSFGGTNTGELFF. The CDR3 DNA sequence: TGTGCCAGCAGTTTCGGAGGGACAAACACCGGGGAGCTGTTTTTT.

The chain couples TRBV10-1 to TRBJ2-7; 7 bases are a match to TRBD2. V lost 0 bases, J lost 3 bases, and 5 bases stayed unmatched. Germline CDR1 WNHNN, CDR2 SYGVQD (reference sequence). This CDR3 region has 15 residues. The CDR3 here is CASSESVAGLYEQYF. In nucleotides, the CDR3 is TGCGCCAGCAGTGAGTCGGTAGCGGGCCTCTACGAGCAGTACTTC.

The rearrangement uses TRBV5-4 and TRBJ2-7, with 10 bases matching TRBD1. Germline CDR1 is SGHNT and CDR2 is YYREEE (reference sequence). With V trimmed by 4 bases and J by 6 bases, 1 base remained unmatched. The CDR3 runs to 12 residues. CDR3 sequence: CASSRTGGEQYF. DNA of the CDR3: TGTGCCAGCAGCCGGACAGGGGGCGAGCAGTACTTC.

The V call is TRBV6-5, the J call TRBJ2-7, with a weak D call TRBD1 (6 bases). CDR1 MNHEY and CDR2 SVGAGI come from the germline V gene. The ends were cut back, 0 bases at V and 6 bases at J, with 12 bases in the middle. CDR3 length equals 14 residues. The CDR3 region has the DNA TGTGCCAGCAGTTACTCCACAGGGCCTGGCGAGCAGTACTTC. This sequence encodes CASSYSTGPGEQYF.

V gene TRBV25-1 combines with J gene TRBJ2-3, with D maybe TRBD2 (5 bases). Germline loops: CDR1 MGHDK, CDR2 SYGVNS. This CDR3 has 15 residues. V was shortened by 3 bases and J by 4 bases, with 14 bases between the two germline ends. DNA of the CDR3: TGTGCCAGCAGTGACCCCCGGGATCCTTCAGATACGCAGTATTTT. Translating it yields CASSDPRDPSDTQYF.